A single sample is the source of the 19 T cell receptor beta chains below, sequenced in a study of blood T cell repertoires in COVID-19 (dated by TCRdb to the early 2020s). The library relied on the immunoSEQ multiplex PCR assay. This immuneACCESS table, as held by TCRdb, lists in-frame sequences with V and J called but not all clones. Of the missing ones, under half trace to an unresolved V gene in checked studies; the others have no known cause. A total of tens of thousands of clones appear in this sample, around three quarters of them only once. The ten largest account for under 4% of the sample. The sequenced sample was peripheral blood. The receptors were gathered from a man between 60 and 75 years old with acute or convalescent COVID-19.

The chain uses TRBV24-1 and TRBJ2-7; 7 bases are a match to TRBD2. CDR1 is KGHDR, CDR2 SFDVKD, per germline. V gave up 2 bases and J gave up 7 bases; unmatched junction bases: 7. This CDR3 has 14 residues. CDR3 residues: CATSDSGLGREQYF. The CDR3 nucleotides read TGTGCCACCAGTGATTCGGGCCTCGGGAGGGAGCAGTACTTC.

This chain links TRBV18 with TRBJ2-3, with 8 bases aligning to TRBD1. The J segment lost 6 bases and the V segment lost 1 base, leaving 3 bases of the junction unmatched. There are 14 residues in the CDR3. Germline V gives CDR1 KGHSH, CDR2 LQKENI. The CDR3: CASSPLNRGDTQYF. CDR3 nucleotide sequence: TGTGCCAGCTCACCACTTAACAGGGGGGATACGCAGTATTTT.

The V and J genes are TRBV7-6 and TRBJ1-3, with 10 bases aligning to TRBD1. The CDR3 contains 15 residues. Germline V lookup: CDR1 SGHVS, CDR2 FNYEAQ. V trimming: 5 bases; J trimming: 4 bases; junction bases outside the gene matches: 5. The CDR3 protein is CASSNPGQGGNTIYF. The CDR3 DNA follows: TGTGCCAGCAGCAACCCGGGACAGGGGGGAAACACCATATATTTT.

V usage is TRBV28 and J usage is TRBJ2-5; D remains unclear. The germline CDR1 and CDR2 sequences are MDHEN and SYDVKM. V lost 11 bases, J lost 7 bases, and 17 bases lay in between. The CDR3 loop spans 12 amino acids. For the CDR3, the DNA is TGTGCCTCTAGACCCCCGAAAGGGACCCAGTACTTC. This gives the protein CASRPPKGTQYF.

This clone is a singleton in its sample. This chain links TRBV15 with TRBJ1-2; D ambiguous. The CDR3 runs to 13 residues. In germline, CDR1 is LNHNV, CDR2 YYDKDF (reference sequence). Trimming took off 0 bases at V and 1 base at J, with 3 bases between the two ends. CDR3 nucleotide sequence: TGTGCCACCAGCAGAGACAATAACTATGGCTACACCTTC. Protein product: CATSRDNNYGYTF.

On this clone: At one boundary the junction diverges from the germline segment, which might be a read error. The chain couples TRBV3-1 (or the pseudogene TRBV3-2) to TRBJ2-7, with a possible D match to TRBD2 (6 bases). In germline, CDR1 is LGHDT, CDR2 YNNKEL (reference sequence). This CDR3 has 14 amino acids. CDR3 loop: CASRQEGAFNEQYF. CDR3 in DNA: TGTGCCAGCCGCCAGGAGGGAGCTTTCAACGAGCAGTACTTC.

The V call is TRBV18, the J call TRBJ1-6; D unclear. The germline CDR1 and CDR2 sequences are KGHSH and LQKENI. V gave up 7 bases and J gave up 10 bases, with 14 bases separating them. This CDR3 contains 13 residues. This chain's CDR3 is CASLYERGSPLHF. The CDR3 DNA follows: TGTGCCAGCTTGTATGAGAGAGGGTCACCCCTCCACTTT. Full variable domain (missing parts from reference TRBV18 and TRBJ1-6): NAGVMQNPRHLVRRRGQEARLRCSPMKGHSHVYWYRQLPEEGLKFMVYLQKENIIDESGMPKERFSAEFPKEGPSILRIQQVVRGDSAAYFCASLYERGSPLHFGNGTRLTVT.

The V call is TRBV5-6, the J call TRBJ1-2; 9 nucleotides agree with TRBD1. The germline CDR1 and CDR2 sequences are SGHDT and YYEEEE. The CDR3 consists of 13 residues. Germline trimming cut 4 bases from V and 8 bases from J; bases unmatched to any gene: 6. The CDR3 reads CASSDTGGNGYTF. The DNA for the CDR3 is TGTGCCAGCAGCGACACAGGGGGCAACGGCTACACCTTC.

The chain uses TRBV28 and TRBJ1-1, with TRBD1 matching 7 bases. There are 15 residues in the CDR3. Looked up from germline, CDR1 is MDHEN and CDR2 is SYDVKM. V lost 4 bases to trimming and J lost 2 bases; unmatched junction nucleotides: 7. This CDR3 reads CASSSGGSPNTEAFF. The CDR3 DNA reads TGTGCCAGCAGTTCAGGGGGGAGTCCAAACACTGAAGCTTTCTTT.

This clone was seen just once. The V gene is TRBV28, the J gene TRBJ2-3; D is ambiguous. The length of the CDR3 is 13 residues. CDR1 and CDR2 from the germline V gene are MDHEN and SYDVKM. The V and J ends lost 6 bases and 10 bases respectively, with 17 bases between them. CDR3: CASSPFGNMAQYF. The CDR3 nucleotides read TGTGCCAGCAGCCCATTTGGCAATATGGCGCAGTATTTT.

This clone has a single count. This chain joins TRBV12-3 or TRBV12-4 and TRBJ1-1; D gene unclear. This CDR3 is 12 amino acids long. The germline V and J ends were trimmed by 3 bases and 8 bases, with 10 bases remaining between them. The CDR3 DNA follows: TGTGCCAGCAGTTTGTTAACGAGGGAAGCTTTCTTT. Translated: CASSLLTREAFF.

This chain connects TRBV5-4 to TRBJ2-1; maybe TRBD2 (6 bases). Germline CDR1 and CDR2: SGHNT and YYREEE (reference sequence). The CDR3 sequence is 15 residues long. The V gene lost 6 bases and the J gene lost 6 bases, with 19 bases spanning the gap. CDR3 sequence reads: CASISRSGDSNEQFF. The DNA of the CDR3 is TGTGCCAGCATTTCCAGGTCGGGGGACTCCAATGAGCAGTTCTTC.

This chain connects TRBV20-1 to TRBJ2-1; a weak D match, TRBD1 (6 bases). CDR3 size: 11 residues. V lost 5 bases, J lost 4 bases, and 6 bases lay in between. The germline CDR1 and CDR2 sequences are DFQATT and SNEGSKA (reference sequence). DNA for the CDR3: TGCAGTGCTGGGACATACAATGAGCAGTTCTTC. Translating it yields CSAGTYNEQFF.

This chain joins TRBV2 and TRBJ2-7; 9 nucleotides align to TRBD1. The CDR3 sequence is 13 residues long. Losses at the gene ends were 8 bases for V and 3 bases for J; bases not matched to a gene: 5. The germline gives CDR1 SNHLY, CDR2 FYNNEI. The CDR3 loop is CASARDRDYEQYF. Here the CDR3 DNA reads TGTGCCAGCGCCCGGGACAGGGACTACGAGCAGTACTTC.

The chain recombines TRBV28 with TRBJ2-7; weak D call: TRBD2 (6 bases). V lost 7 bases, J lost 3 bases, and 19 bases lay in between. The CDR3 is 15 residues long. Germline loops: CDR1 MDHEN, CDR2 SYDVKM. The CDR3 DNA sequence: TGTGCCAGCACTGAGCGTGGCAGGACTAACTACGAGCAGTACTTC. Protein sequence: CASTERGRTNYEQYF.

This clone was seen more than once but under ten times. V is TRBV5-8 and J is TRBJ2-7; D is perhaps TRBD2 (6 bases). This CDR3 region has 16 residues. The germline V gene encodes CDR1 SGHTS and CDR2 YDEGEE. Trimming shortened V by 0 bases and J by 0 bases, and 13 bases separated the two germline ends. CDR3 residues: CASSLVGGTTSYEQYF. The DNA for the CDR3 is TGTGCCAGCAGCTTGGTGGGCGGGACGACCTCCTACGAGCAGTACTTC. Together with reference TRBV5-8 and TRBJ2-7, the CDR3 gives the full variable domain: EAGVTQSPTHLIKTRGQQATLRCSPISGHTSVYWYQQALGLGLQFLLWYDEGEERNRGNFPPRFSGRQFPNYSSELNVNALELEDSALYLCASSLVGGTTSYEQYFGPGTRLTVT.

This clone was seen more than once but under ten times. CDR3: CASRLQGMNTEAFF. CDR3 DNA sequence: TGTGCCAGCAGATTGCAGGGCATGAACACTGAAGCTTTCTTT. The chain is built from TRBV2 and TRBJ1-1; D is possibly TRBD1 (5 bases). Looked up from germline, CDR1 is SNHLY and CDR2 is FYNNEI. Trimming removed 6 bases from V and 0 bases from J, with 11 bases in between. This CDR3 region has 14 residues. Variable domain in full (rest from reference TRBV2 and TRBJ1-1): EPEVTQTPSHQVTQMGQEVILRCVPISNHLYFYWYRQILGQKVEFLVSFYNNEISEKSEIFDDQFSVERPDGSNFTLKIRSTKLEDSAMYFCASRLQGMNTEAFFGQGTRLTVV.

V and J are TRBV10-3 and TRBJ1-2; D is uncertain. This CDR3 has 16 amino acids. The V and J ends lost 0 bases and 2 bases respectively, with 13 bases between them. Germline assignment: CDR1 ENHRY and CDR2 SYGVKD. The CDR3 coding sequence is TGTGCCATCAGTGAGTCGACTAGGGAAAACAACTATGGCTACACCTTC. Amino acid sequence: CAISESTRENNYGYTF.

CDR3 sequence reads: CASSAGTSLYNEQFF. The CDR3 bases are TGTGCCAGCAGCGCCGGGACTAGTCTCTACAATGAGCAGTTCTTC. This rearrangement joins TRBV9 to TRBJ2-1; 8 bases fit TRBD2. J was trimmed by 3 bases and V by 3 bases; bases with no gene match: 5. CDR1 and CDR2 from the germline V gene are SGDLS and YYNGEE. The CDR3 sequence is 15 residues long.